This T cell receptor beta chain originates from a study of early T cells in non-severe SARS-CoV-2 infection. Study in general: Investigators sequenced bulk RNA drawn from unsorted whole blood, and chains remained unpaired.

V lost 6 bases, J lost 3 bases, and 7 bases stayed unmatched. Germline V gene lookup returns CDR1 ENHRY and CDR2 SYGVKD. This CDR3 contains 14 residues. TCRdb used MiXCR to reprocess the 5' RACE reads, holding one entry per CDR3 protein. The sample consists of around 27,000 distinct CDR3 sequences, around 6.6% of them appearing once. Material: whole blood. The TCR originated in an adult who was a healthcare worker with PCR-confirmed SARS-CoV-2 infection or an uninfected control (not recorded which). This chain connects TRBV10-3 to TRBJ2-7, with TRBD1 matching over 8 bases. The CDR3 region is CAISGQGLNYEQYF. The CDR3 DNA follows: TGTGCCATCAGCGGACAGGGTCTAAACTACGAGCAGTACTTC.